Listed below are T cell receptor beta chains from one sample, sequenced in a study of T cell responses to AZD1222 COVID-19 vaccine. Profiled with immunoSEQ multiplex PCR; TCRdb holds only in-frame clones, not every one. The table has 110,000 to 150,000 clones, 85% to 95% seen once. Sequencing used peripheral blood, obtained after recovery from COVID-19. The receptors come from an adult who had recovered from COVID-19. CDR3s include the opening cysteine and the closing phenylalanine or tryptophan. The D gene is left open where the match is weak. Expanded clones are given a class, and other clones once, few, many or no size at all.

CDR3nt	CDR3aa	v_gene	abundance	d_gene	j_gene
TGTGCCAGCAGTTTACTGGCAGGGCATGAAAAACTGTTTTTT	CASSLLAGHEKLFF	TRBV27	-	-	TRBJ1-4
TGTGCCAGCAGCTTAGATCGGGGGACCGAGCAGTACTTC	CASSLDRGTEQYF	TRBV11-2	-	-	TRBJ2-7
TGTGCCAGCAGGTACAGGGAAGTTCATCCGTACGAGCAGTACTTC	CASRYREVHPYEQYF	TRBV6-5	-	-	TRBJ2-7
TGTGCCAGCAGCTTAACGGCAGGGAGCTCCTACGAGCAGTACTTC	CASSLTAGSSYEQYF	TRBV7-3	-	-	TRBJ2-7
TGCAGCGCAGGACAGGGGGCGCTTAAATCAGAGGTTAGAAATCAAAGTTACTATGGCTACACCTTC	CSAGQGALKSEVRNQSYYGYTF	TRBV29-1	-	TRBD1	TRBJ1-2
TGTGCCAGCTCGCCCAGGGGAGGACCGTCAGATGAAAAACTGTTTTTT	CASSPRGGPSDEKLFF	TRBV18	-	-	TRBJ1-4
TGTGCCAGCAGTTTATGGACAGGGGGTTCCTACAATGAGCAGTTCTTC	CASSLWTGGSYNEQFF	TRBV28	-	TRBD1	TRBJ2-1
TGCGCCAGCAGCCCGACTACCTCCTACGAGCAGTACTTC	CASSPTTSYEQYF	TRBV4-1	-	-	TRBJ2-7
TGTGCCAGCAGTTTATCGAGGTCCGGGGAGCTGTTTTTT	CASSLSRSGELFF	TRBV27	-	-	TRBJ2-2
TGTGCCAGCAGCAGGGAGGTCGGGGGGAACTATGGCTACACCTTC	CASSREVGGNYGYTF	TRBV5-5	-	-	TRBJ1-2
TGCAGTGCTAGTCAGGTAGCCAAAACCATTCAGTACTTC	CSASQVAKTIQYF	TRBV20-1	-	-	TRBJ2-4
TGTGCCAGCAGCTTCAGGACTAGCGGGAGGAGCGCAGATACGCAGTATTTT	CASSFRTSGRSADTQYF	TRBV7-9	-	TRBD2	TRBJ2-3
TGTGCCAGCAGCCAAGAAGAATTCAGGGGGCCCACAGATACGCAGTATTTT	CASSQEEFRGPTDTQYF	TRBV14	-	TRBD1	TRBJ2-3
TGTGCCAGCAGTTTCGACAGGGAGCACTCCTACGAGCAGTACTTC	CASSFDREHSYEQYF	TRBV6-2/TRBV6-3	-	TRBD1	TRBJ2-7
TGTGCCAGCAGGCCGACAGGCCCCGCTAACGAGCAGTACTTC	CASRPTGPANEQYF	TRBV28	-	-	TRBJ2-7
TGTGCCAGCAGCTTGGCGCTAGCGGCGAACACCGGGGAGCTGTTTTTT	CASSLALAANTGELFF	TRBV5-5	-	TRBD2	TRBJ2-2
TGCGCCAGCAGCTTGGGCCACGGGAACCGAGGCACAGATACGCAGTATTTT	CASSLGHGNRGTDTQYF	TRBV5-1	-	-	TRBJ2-3
TGTGCCAGCAGCGACCAGAGACTAGCGGGAGGGAGGGGGTACAATGAGCAGTTCTTC	CASSDQRLAGGRGYNEQFF	TRBV9	-	TRBD2	TRBJ2-1
TGTGCCATCAACACGGGATACGAGCAGTACTTC	CAINTGYEQYF	TRBV10-3	-	-	TRBJ2-7
TGCGCCAGCAGCCCCGGACTAGCGGGGCCCTACGAGCAGTACTTC	CASSPGLAGPYEQYF	TRBV4-1	-	TRBD2	TRBJ2-7
TGTGCCAGTAGTATGGGGTGGGGGTTCCATCAGCCCCAGCATTTT	CASSMGWGFHQPQHF	TRBV19	-	-	TRBJ1-5
TGTGCCAGCTCACCAGACGAGCAGACCCAGTACTTC	CASSPDEQTQYF	TRBV18	-	-	TRBJ2-5
TGTGCCAGCAGCTCCAGGCCCTTACAGGGGAGCTCCTACGAGCAGTACTTC	CASSSRPLQGSSYEQYF	TRBV6-2/TRBV6-3	once	TRBD1	TRBJ2-7
TGCGCCAGCAGCTCGGGGTGGACCAAGATCAATGGCTACACCTTC	CASSSGWTKINGYTF	TRBV5-1	-	-	TRBJ1-2
TGTGCCAGCAGACCGGGACAGGGCTCCTACGAGCAGTACTTC	CASRPGQGSYEQYF	TRBV6-5	-	TRBD1	TRBJ2-7
TGTGCCAGCAGTGGGGGGCAGGATCCCTACGAGCAGTACTTC	CASSGGQDPYEQYF	TRBV2	-	-	TRBJ2-7
TGTGCCAGCAGTGGGACCGGGACGGGCGAAAAACTGTTTTTT	CASSGTGTGEKLFF	TRBV27	-	-	TRBJ1-4
TGTGCCAGCAGTACCCCCTCACAGGGGGGTGAAAAACTGTTTTTT	CASSTPSQGGEKLFF	TRBV28	-	TRBD1	TRBJ1-4
TGTGCCAGCTCACCGCCCTCACAGGGGGGAAACACTGAAGCTTTCTTT	CASSPPSQGGNTEAFF	TRBV18	-	TRBD1	TRBJ1-1
TGCAGCGTTGAAGATGAGGCTATCGGCTCCTACGAGCAGTACTTC	CSVEDEAIGSYEQYF	TRBV29-1	-	-	TRBJ2-7
TGTGCCAGCAGCCCCGGGACAAAAGCTTTCTTT	CASSPGTKAFF	TRBV7-9	-	-	TRBJ1-1
TGTGCCAGCTCACCACAGGGAAACGAAAAACTGTTTTTT	CASSPQGNEKLFF	TRBV18	once	-	TRBJ1-4
TGTGCCAGCAGCGGCCGGGACAGGGAAGGAACCGGGGAGCTGTTTTTT	CASSGRDREGTGELFF	TRBV9	-	TRBD1	TRBJ2-2
TGCGCCAGCAGCTGGGCCGGGACTATCGAAGAGACCCAGTACTTC	CASSWAGTIEETQYF	TRBV5-1	once	TRBD2	TRBJ2-5
TGCGCCAGCAGCCAGGCCGGGACAGGGGGCGAAAAACTGTTTTTT	CASSQAGTGGEKLFF	TRBV4-1	once	TRBD1	TRBJ1-4
TGTGCCAGCAGCTCCGGGACAGCCCCGTTTGAGCAGTTCTTC	CASSSGTAPFEQFF	TRBV7-3	-	TRBD1	TRBJ2-1
TGTGCCAGCAGTTCGCCAAATTATGGCTACACCTTC	CASSSPNYGYTF	TRBV6-5	-	-	TRBJ1-2
TGTGCCACCTCGCTGAGGCGGGGCCCCTACGAGCAGTACTTC	CATSLRRGPYEQYF	TRBV6-5	once	-	TRBJ2-7
TGTGCCAGCAGTTCCACCCACAGGGTAACTCTCTACGAGCAGTACTTC	CASSSTHRVTLYEQYF	TRBV28	-	-	TRBJ2-7
TGTGCCAGCCGAAAACAGGGGAACACTGAAGCTTTCTTT	CASRKQGNTEAFF	TRBV27	once	-	TRBJ1-1
TGTGCCAGCAGCTTCCAGACCGGGACAGACACCTACGAGCAGTACTTC	CASSFQTGTDTYEQYF	TRBV7-9	-	TRBD1	TRBJ2-7
TGTGCCAGCTCATCGGACATTCACTCTGGAAACACCATATATTTT	CASSSDIHSGNTIYF	TRBV18	once	-	TRBJ1-3
TGCAGTGCTAGTGGATCGGGACGGAGGTCGCTAACCTACGAGCAGTACTTC	CSASGSGRRSLTYEQYF	TRBV20-1	-	-	TRBJ2-7
TGTGCCAGCTCCTGGGGGAACTATGGCTACACCTTC	CASSWGNYGYTF	TRBV28	-	-	TRBJ1-2
TGTGCCAGCAGCGTAGGTCGGGGTCCGGTGGTTGATGGGGAGCTGTTTTTT	CASSVGRGPVVDGELFF	TRBV9	once	-	TRBJ2-2